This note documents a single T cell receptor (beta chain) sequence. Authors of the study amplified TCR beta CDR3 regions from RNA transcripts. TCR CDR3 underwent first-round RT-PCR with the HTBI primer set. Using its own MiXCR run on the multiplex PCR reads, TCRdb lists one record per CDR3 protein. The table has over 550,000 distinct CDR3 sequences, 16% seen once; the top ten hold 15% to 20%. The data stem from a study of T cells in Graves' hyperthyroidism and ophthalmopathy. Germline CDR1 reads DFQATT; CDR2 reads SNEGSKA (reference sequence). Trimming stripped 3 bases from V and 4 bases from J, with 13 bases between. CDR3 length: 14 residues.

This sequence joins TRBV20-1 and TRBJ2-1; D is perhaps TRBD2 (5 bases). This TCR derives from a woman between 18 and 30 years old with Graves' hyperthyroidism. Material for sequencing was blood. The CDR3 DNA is TGCAGTGCTAGTTCCGGGGAAGGGTACAATGAGCAGTTCTTC. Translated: CSASSGEGYNEQFF.